This TCR beta chain stems from a study of cytomegalovirus exposure and HLA in healthy donors. Participants comprised healthy donors of bone marrow. J was trimmed by 4 bases and V by 2 bases; bases with no gene match: 10. Germline V gene lookup returns CDR1 KGHSH and CDR2 LQKENI. This CDR3 contains 18 residues. Researchers ran the PCR with 60 Vbeta and 13 Jbeta primers. Assay: immunoSEQ multiplex PCR; the TCRdb copy retains only in-frame clones and omits some. Of some 150,000 clones in the sample, approximately 87% were seen once. Material for sequencing was PBMCs. The chain uses TRBV18 and TRBJ2-5; TRBD2 agrees at 13 bases. The sequence came from a middle-aged man in good health and CMV-seronegative. The CDR3 nucleotides are TGTGCCAGCTCACCAGAGGGACTAGCGGGATTGTTGGGAGAGACCCAGTACTTC. This codes for CASSPEGLAGLLGETQYF.